Listed below are T cell receptor beta chains from one sample, sequenced in a study of blood T cell repertoires in COVID-19. Profiling relied on immunoSEQ multiplex PCR, and the TCRdb table lists in-frame clones only, not all of them. The sample includes roughly 130,000 clones, more than 90% of them seen just once. The source material was peripheral blood. The receptor set was obtained from a man aged 45-60 years with active COVID-19. Each CDR3 is given with its conserved first and last residue. A D gene is named only where the DNA matches it firmly. Clone size is shown for a subset of rows, as once, few, many or a class of expanded clone.

v_call: TRBV6-6
clone_size: NA
d_call: NA
j_call: TRBJ1-6
cdr3_aa: CASRDQAATANSPLHF
cdr3_nt: TGTGCCAGCAGGGATCAAGCGGCAACGGCGAATTCACCCCTCCACTTT

v_call: TRBV7-2
clone_size: once
d_call: TRBD2
j_call: TRBJ2-1
cdr3_aa: CASSLRLAGGSNEQFF
cdr3_nt: TGTGCCAGCAGCTTAAGACTAGCGGGAGGCTCCAATGAGCAGTTCTTC

v_call: TRBV4-2
clone_size: NA
d_call: TRBD2
j_call: TRBJ2-1
cdr3_aa: CASSQELAGAAPRPFF
cdr3_nt: TGTGCCAGCAGCCAAGAACTAGCGGGAGCTGCCCCGCGGCCGTTCTTC

v_call: TRBV15
clone_size: NA
d_call: NA
j_call: TRBJ1-3
cdr3_aa: CATSRAREISGNTIYF
cdr3_nt: TGTGCCACCAGCAGAGCTCGCGAGATCTCTGGAAACACCATATATTTT

v_call: TRBV5-4
clone_size: NA
d_call: TRBD1
j_call: TRBJ2-3
cdr3_aa: CASSTGTGAFADTQYF
cdr3_nt: TGTGCCAGCAGCACCGGGACAGGGGCGTTTGCAGATACGCAGTATTTT

v_call: TRBV6-5
clone_size: NA
d_call: TRBD1
j_call: TRBJ2-2
cdr3_aa: CASRRDSGPTGELFF
cdr3_nt: TGTGCCAGCAGACGGGACAGCGGACCTACCGGGGAGCTGTTTTTT

v_call: TRBV11-3
clone_size: NA
d_call: NA
j_call: TRBJ1-4
cdr3_aa: CASSKHGVSNEKLFF
cdr3_nt: TGTGCCAGCAGCAAACACGGGGTGTCTAATGAAAAACTGTTTTTT

v_call: TRBV4-2
clone_size: NA
d_call: TRBD1
j_call: TRBJ1-5
cdr3_aa: CASSRGQAGNQPQHF
cdr3_nt: TGTGCCAGCAGTCGTGGACAGGCGGGCAATCAGCCCCAGCATTTT

v_call: TRBV24-1
clone_size: NA
d_call: NA
j_call: TRBJ1-1
cdr3_aa: CATSDHFRPGGVTEAFF
cdr3_nt: TGTGCCACCAGTGATCACTTCCGGCCGGGAGGGGTCACTGAAGCTTTCTTT

v_call: TRBV9
clone_size: NA
d_call: TRBD1
j_call: TRBJ1-6
cdr3_aa: CASSVGSDRGNSPLHF
cdr3_nt: TGTGCCAGCAGCGTAGGGTCCGACAGGGGGAATTCACCCCTCCACTTT

v_call: TRBV7-8
clone_size: NA
d_call: NA
j_call: TRBJ2-3
cdr3_aa: CAIRGGGSDTQYF
cdr3_nt: TGTGCCATCAGGGGCGGGGGATCAGATACGCAGTATTTT

v_call: TRBV6-5
clone_size: once
d_call: TRBD1
j_call: TRBJ1-4
cdr3_aa: CASIRDRGFEKLFF
cdr3_nt: TGTGCCAGCATTCGGGACAGGGGGTTTGAAAAACTGTTTTTT

v_call: TRBV3-1/TRBV3-2
clone_size: NA
d_call: NA
j_call: TRBJ2-3
cdr3_aa: CASSQDVLTFSTDTQYF
cdr3_nt: TGTGCCAGCAGCCAAGATGTTCTAACCTTTAGCACAGATACGCAGTATTTT

v_call: TRBV5-4
clone_size: NA
d_call: TRBD2
j_call: TRBJ2-1
cdr3_aa: CASTLGSGGGSPHNEQFF
cdr3_nt: TGTGCCAGCACCTTGGGGAGTGGCGGGGGTTCCCCTCACAATGAGCAGTTCTTC

v_call: TRBV15
clone_size: once
d_call: TRBD1
j_call: TRBJ1-5
cdr3_aa: CATSRGLTGERQPQHF
cdr3_nt: TGTGCCACCAGCAGAGGCTTAACAGGGGAGAGGCAGCCCCAGCATTTT